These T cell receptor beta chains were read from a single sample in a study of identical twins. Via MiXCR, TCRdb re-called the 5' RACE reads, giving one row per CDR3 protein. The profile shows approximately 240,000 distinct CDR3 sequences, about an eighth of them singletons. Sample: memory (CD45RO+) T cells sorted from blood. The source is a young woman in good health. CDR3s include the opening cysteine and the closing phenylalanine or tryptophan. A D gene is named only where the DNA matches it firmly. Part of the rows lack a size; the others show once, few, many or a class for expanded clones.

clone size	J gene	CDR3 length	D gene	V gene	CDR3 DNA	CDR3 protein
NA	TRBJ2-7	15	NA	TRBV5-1	TGCGCCAGCAGCCGCGGTGTAGCGGCGCCCCACGAGCAGTACTTC	CASSRGVAAPHEQYF
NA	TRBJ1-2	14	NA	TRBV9	TGTGCCAGCAGTGGGGGGCTCGCTTTTAATGGCTACACCTTC	CASSGGLAFNGYTF
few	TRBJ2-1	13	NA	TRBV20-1	TGCAGTGCTAGCGGCTTTCCTTTCGGTGAGCAGTTCTTC	CSASGFPFGEQFF
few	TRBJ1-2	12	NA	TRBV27	TGTGCCAGCAGTTTCAAGGGCAGTGGCTACACCTTC	CASSFKGSGYTF
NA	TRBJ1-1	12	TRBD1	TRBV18	TGTGCCAGCTCACCCTCTGACAGGGGAGCTTTCTTT	CASSPSDRGAFF
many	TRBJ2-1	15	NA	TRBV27	TGTGCCAGCAGTTCCCCAGCGGAACCGTACAATGAGCAGTTCTTC	CASSSPAEPYNEQFF
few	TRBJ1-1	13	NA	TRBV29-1	TGCAGCGTTTCCTCCAACATGAACACTGAAGCTTTCTTT	CSVSSNMNTEAFF
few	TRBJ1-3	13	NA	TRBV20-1	TGCAGTGCTAGGACTCCTCCTGGAAACACCATATATTTT	CSARTPPGNTIYF
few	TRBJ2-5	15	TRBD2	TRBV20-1	TGCAGTACCCGGGGGGGGGCCAAAGGACAAGAGACCCAGTACTTC	CSTRGGAKGQETQYF
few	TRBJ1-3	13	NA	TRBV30	TGTGCCTGGAGTGAGATATTGCGAAACACCATATATTTT	CAWSEILRNTIYF
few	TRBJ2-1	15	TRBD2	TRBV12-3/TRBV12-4	TGTGCCAGCAGTCCCGGGGAGGGTGGGGCTGGTGAGCAGTTCTTC	CASSPGEGGAGEQFF
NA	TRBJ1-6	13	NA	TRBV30	TGTGCCCGGGGTGTGAGCTATAATTCACCCCTCCACTTT	CARGVSYNSPLHF
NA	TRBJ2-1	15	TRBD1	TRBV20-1	TGCAGTGCTAGAGCCGGGACAGGGGGTTACAATGAGCAGTTCTTC	CSARAGTGGYNEQFF
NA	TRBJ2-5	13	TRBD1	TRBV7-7	TGTGCCAGCAGCTTTGACAGGGTGGGGACCCAGTACTTC	CASSFDRVGTQYF
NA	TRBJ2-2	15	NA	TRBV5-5	TGTGCCAGCAGCTTGACAGGAACTAACACCGGGGAGCTGTTTTTT	CASSLTGTNTGELFF
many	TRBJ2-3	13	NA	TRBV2	TGTGCCCAGCAGGCAGGGGGGACAGATACGCAGTATTTT	CAQQAGGTDTQYF
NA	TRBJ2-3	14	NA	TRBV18	TGTGCCAGCTCACCCCGGGCAACCACAGATACGCAGTATTTT	CASSPRATTDTQYF
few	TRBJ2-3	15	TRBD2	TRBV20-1	TGCAGTGCTAGATCCGGGGAGGGTGTTAGGGATACGCAGTATTTT	CSARSGEGVRDTQYF
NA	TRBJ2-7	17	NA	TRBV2	TGTGCCAGCACCACCCCTCTTGGGACGGGAGCTCCCCACGAGCAGTACTTC	CASTTPLGTGAPHEQYF
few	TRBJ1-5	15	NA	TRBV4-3	TGCGCCAGCAGCCAAAGACGGAGCGGCAATCAGCCCCAGCATTTT	CASSQRRSGNQPQHF
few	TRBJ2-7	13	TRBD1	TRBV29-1	TGCAGCGTTGAGGACAGGAGCTCCTACGAGCAGTACTTC	CSVEDRSSYEQYF
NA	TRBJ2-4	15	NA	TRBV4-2	TGTGCCAGCAGCCTTATTGCCGACAGCAAAAACATTCAGTACTTC	CASSLIADSKNIQYF
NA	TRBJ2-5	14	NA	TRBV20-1	TGCAGTGCTAGAGATATGGCTAGCCAAGAGACCCAGTACTTC	CSARDMASQETQYF
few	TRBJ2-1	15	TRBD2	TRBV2	TGTGCCAGCAGGATCGGACTAGCGGGAGACAATGAGCAGTTCTTC	CASRIGLAGDNEQFF
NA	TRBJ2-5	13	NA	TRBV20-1	TGCAGTGCGCCCCGGACAGATGAAGAGACCCAGTACTTC	CSAPRTDEETQYF
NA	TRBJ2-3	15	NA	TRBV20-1	TGCAGTGCTAGAGGAATCTTGGGTTGGGGGGATACGCAGTATTTT	CSARGILGWGDTQYF
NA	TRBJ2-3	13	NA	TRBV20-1	TGCAGCGCTTGTGGGGCGGACACAGATACGCAGTATTTT	CSACGADTDTQYF
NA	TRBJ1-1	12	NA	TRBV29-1	TGCAGCGTGGGCTGGAGTAACACTGAAGCTTTCTTT	CSVGWSNTEAFF
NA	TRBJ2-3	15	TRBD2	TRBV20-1	TGCAGTGCTAGAGATTTAGGACTAGCGTGGGATACGCAGTATTTT	CSARDLGLAWDTQYF
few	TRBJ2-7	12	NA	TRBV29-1	TGCAGCGCCCTATACTCGAGGAGCGAGCAGTACTTC	CSALYSRSEQYF
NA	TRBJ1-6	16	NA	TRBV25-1	TGTGCCAGCAGTGACTTGTCGGCAGGGTGGAGTTCACCCCTCCACTTT	CASSDLSAGWSSPLHF
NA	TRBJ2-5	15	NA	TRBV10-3	TGTGCCATCAGCGGATCCGGGCGTCAGGGAGGTGCCCAGTACTTC	CAISGSGRQGGAQYF
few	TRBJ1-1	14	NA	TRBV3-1	TGTGCCAGCAGCCAAAGGGCGGTCAACACTGAAGCTTTCTTT	CASSQRAVNTEAFF
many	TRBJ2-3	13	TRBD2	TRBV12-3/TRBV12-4	TGTGCCAGCCTCTGGCGGGAGCAATATACGCAGTATTTT	CASLWREQYTQYF
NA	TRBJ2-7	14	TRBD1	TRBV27	TGTGCCAGCAGCCACCGACAGGGGGGGAACGAGCAGTACTTC	CASSHRQGGNEQYF
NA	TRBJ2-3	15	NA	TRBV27	TGTGCCAGCAGCATCACCAACAGGGCCACAGATACGCAGTATTTT	CASSITNRATDTQYF
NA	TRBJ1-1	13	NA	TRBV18	TGTGCCAGCTCAAGGGGGGTAACCACTGAAGCTTTCTTT	CASSRGVTTEAFF
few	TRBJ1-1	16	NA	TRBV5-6	TGTGCCAGCAGGAAGATTTGGGGGCGGGTGAACACTGAAGCTTTCTTT	CASRKIWGRVNTEAFF
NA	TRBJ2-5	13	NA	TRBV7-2	TGTGCCAGCAGCTTAGGGAGTCTGGGGACCCAGTACTTC	CASSLGSLGTQYF
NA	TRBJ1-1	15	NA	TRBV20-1	TGCAGTGCTAGAGACCGCCCAAATCGACAAGGAGCAGCTTTCTTT	CSARDRPNRQGAAFF
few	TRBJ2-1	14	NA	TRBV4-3	TGCGCCAGCAAACAGGGAAATAGCGTCAATGAGCAGTTCTTC	CASKQGNSVNEQFF
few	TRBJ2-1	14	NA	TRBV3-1	TGTGCCAGCAGCCAAGGGGGGGCTTCTAGTGAGCAGTTCTTC	CASSQGGASSEQFF